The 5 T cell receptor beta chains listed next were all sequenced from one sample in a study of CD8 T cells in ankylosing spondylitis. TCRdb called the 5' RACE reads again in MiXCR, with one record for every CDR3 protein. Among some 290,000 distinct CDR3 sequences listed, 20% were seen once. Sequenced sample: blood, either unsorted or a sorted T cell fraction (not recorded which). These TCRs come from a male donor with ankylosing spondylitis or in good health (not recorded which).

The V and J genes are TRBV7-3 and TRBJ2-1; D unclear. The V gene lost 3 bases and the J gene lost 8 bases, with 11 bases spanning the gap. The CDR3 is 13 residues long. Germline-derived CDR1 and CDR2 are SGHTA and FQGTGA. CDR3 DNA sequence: TGTGCCAGCAGCTTTAACTCGATCCATGAGCAGTTCTTC. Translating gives CASSFNSIHEQFF.

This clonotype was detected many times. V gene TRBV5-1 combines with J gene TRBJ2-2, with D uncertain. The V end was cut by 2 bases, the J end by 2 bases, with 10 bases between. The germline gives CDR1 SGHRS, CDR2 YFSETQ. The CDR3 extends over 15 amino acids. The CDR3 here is CASSLEQTNTGELFF. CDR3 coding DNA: TGCGCCAGCAGCTTAGAACAGACCAACACCGGGGAGCTGTTTTTT.

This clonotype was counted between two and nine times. DNA of the CDR3: TGTGCCAGCAGTTTATTCGGGTTGGGGCAGTCAAGCTCCTACAATGAGCAGTTCTTC. This codes for CASSLFGLGQSSSYNEQFF. V gene TRBV27 combines with J gene TRBJ2-1; maybe TRBD1 (5 bases). CDR3 length equals 19 residues. Germline CDR1 MNHEY, CDR2 SMNVEV (reference sequence). Between the trimmed V and J ends, which lost 1 base and 0 bases, there was a span of 19 bases.

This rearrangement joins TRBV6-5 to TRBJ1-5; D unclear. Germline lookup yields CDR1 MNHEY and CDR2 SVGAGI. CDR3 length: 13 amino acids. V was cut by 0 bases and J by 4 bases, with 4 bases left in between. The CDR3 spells CASSYSWNQPQHF. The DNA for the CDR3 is TGTGCCAGCAGTTACTCTTGGAATCAGCCCCAGCATTTT.

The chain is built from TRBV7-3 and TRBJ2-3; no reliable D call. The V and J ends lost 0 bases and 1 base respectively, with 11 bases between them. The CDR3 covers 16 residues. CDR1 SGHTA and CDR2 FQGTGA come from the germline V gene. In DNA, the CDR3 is TGTGCCAGCAGCTTAACCGGGCTCGATGGCACAGATACGCAGTATTTT. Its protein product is CASSLTGLDGTDTQYF.